This T cell receptor beta chain was sequenced during a study of shared clonotypes between healthy human individuals. The overall study: The study used three CD4 naive, three CD4 memory, two CD8 naive and one CD8 memory plate per donor.

The assay was immunoSEQ multiplex PCR, and TCRdb's table has in-frame clones only and misses some. The table includes 1 million to 1.2 million clones, roughly 80% detected once. Whole-study results and caveats: It was observed that roughly 5.1% of naive CD4 clonotypes were shared across several donors.

To note about this clone: The antigen remains undetermined.

The CDR3 runs to 14 residues. V was pared by 1 base and J by 6 bases, with 13 bases between. CDR1 and CDR2 from the germline V gene are LGHNA and YNFKEQ. The chain uses TRBV4-2 and TRBJ2-7; D is perhaps TRBD1 or TRBD2 (5 bases each). The sample comprised memory CD4+ T cells from PBMCs. As for subset: CD45RA-negative fraction. This TCR was recovered from a man aged 18 to 35 in good health. Some clones in this sample may be carry-over from other donors' samples. CDR3 protein: CASSQAGPGTEQYF. DNA of the CDR3: TGTGCCAGCAGCCAAGCGGGACCGGGGACCGAGCAGTACTTC.